Presented here are 10 T cell receptor beta chains from one specimen sequenced in a study of blood T cell repertoires in COVID-19. This table comes from immunoSEQ multiplex PCR, and its TCRdb copy is limited to in-frame clones, with some not included. The data hold a few hundred thousand clones, with more than 70% observed a single time. The specimen sequenced was PBMCs or T cells enriched from blood (not recorded which). These receptors came from a woman aged 40 to 50 with acute COVID-19.

The chain combines TRBV2 with TRBJ1-1; 9 bases map to TRBD1. The V gene end was trimmed by 8 bases and the J gene end by 10 bases; junction bases not matched to a gene: 20. Germline CDR1 is SNHLY and CDR2 is FYNNEI. The CDR3 runs to 16 residues. CDR3 sequence (DNA): TGTGCCAGCTCCCTTACCTCCGGGACAGGGTCGCGGCGAGCTTTCTTT. This translates into CASSLTSGTGSRRAFF.

The chain links TRBV7-2 to TRBJ2-1, with 8 bases fitting TRBD2. Looked up from germline, CDR1 is SGHTA and CDR2 is FQGNSA. The CDR3 is 15 amino acids. With 2 bases clipped from V and 5 bases from J, the junction kept 5 bases outside the gene matches. Here the CDR3 DNA reads TGTGCCAGCAGCTTACTGCGGGGGGACAACAATGAGCAGTTCTTC. Translated: CASSLLRGDNNEQFF.

This sequence joins TRBV29-1 and TRBJ2-1, with 11 bases matching TRBD1. The ends lost 8 bases at V and 9 bases at J; junction bases unmatched: 12. This CDR3 has 14 amino acids. CDR1 is SQVTM and CDR2 is ANQGSEA in the germline V gene. CDR3 in amino acids: CSSKGQGGVGEQFF. CDR3 DNA: TGCAGCTCCAAGGGACAGGGGGGAGTAGGTGAGCAGTTCTTC.

The V gene is TRBV5-6, the J gene TRBJ1-1; D is possibly TRBD1 (6 bases). Trimming took 2 bases from V and 1 from J, leaving 9 bases between them. The CDR3 loop spans 14 amino acids. Germline V CDR1 and CDR2: SGHDT, YYEEEE. The CDR3: CASSFTDRNTEAFF. CDR3 coding DNA: TGTGCCAGCAGCTTTACGGACAGGAACACTGAAGCTTTCTTT. The entire variable domain, with the rest obtained from reference TRBV5-6 and TRBJ1-1, is as follows: DAGVTQSPTHLIKTRGQQVTLRCSPKSGHDTVSWYQQALGQGPQFIFQYYEEEERQRGNFPDRFSGHQFPNYSSELNVNALLLGDSALYLCASSFTDRNTEAFFGQGTRLTVV.

V usage is TRBV4-3 and J usage is TRBJ2-2; TRBD2 matches at 8 bases. Germline loops: CDR1 LGHNA, CDR2 YSLEER. V was pared by 1 base and J by 5 bases, with 3 bases of the junction left unmatched. The CDR3 is made up of 15 amino acids. The CDR3 nucleotides are TGCGCCAGCAGCCAAGGCCGGGGGGGGACCGGGGAGCTGTTTTTT. Its translation: CASSQGRGGTGELFF.

This CDR3 is CAGNRGQNTGELFF. CDR3 sequence (DNA): TGTGCCGGAAACAGGGGACAGAACACCGGGGAGCTGTTTTTT. The J gene is TRBJ2-2, the V gene TRBV5-4; 7 positions match TRBD1. CDR1 SGHNT and CDR2 YYREEE come from the germline V gene (reference sequence). V was pared by 10 bases and J by 1 base, with 7 bases of the junction left unmatched. CDR3 size: 14 residues.

The chain links TRBV19 to TRBJ2-7; D remains unclear. V lost 11 bases and J lost 3, with 14 bases in between. The CDR3 has 12 amino acids. Per germline, CDR1 LNHDA and CDR2 SQIVND (reference sequence). The CDR3 region has the DNA TGTGCCCCAAACCCGCTAATCTACGAGCAGTACTTC. Protein sequence: CAPNPLIYEQYF.

This chain connects TRBV5-1 to TRBJ1-1; 8 bases are shared with TRBD1. Germline-derived CDR1 and CDR2 are SGHRS and YFSETQ. The CDR3 has 15 residues. Trimming cost V 6 bases and J 1 base; bases outside gene matches: 8. CDR3 residues: CASTWTGSGNTEAFF. The CDR3 DNA follows: TGCGCCAGCACCTGGACAGGGTCCGGGAACACTGAAGCTTTCTTT.

The V call is TRBV5-1, the J call TRBJ1-1; no clear D. The CDR3 has 15 amino acids. V lost 4 bases and J lost 7, with 20 bases in between. The germline gives CDR1 SGHRS, CDR2 YFSETQ. The CDR3 is CASSIGKGKGIEAFF. CDR3 DNA sequence: TGCGCCAGCAGCATCGGGAAGGGAAAAGGAATTGAAGCTTTCTTT.

Note on this clone: Other DNA sequences from this sample encode an identical CDR3 as well. The chain joins TRBV29-1 to TRBJ1-1, with TRBD1 matching 9 bases. The CDR3 runs 13 residues. V lost 1 base and J lost 5; bases outside the gene matches: 2. CDR1 SQVTM and CDR2 ANQGSEA come from the germline V gene. The CDR3 coding sequence is TGCAGCGTTGAAGTAGGACAGGGGACTGAAGCTTTCTTT. This translates into CSVEVGQGTEAFF. The complete variable domain, with remaining parts taken from reference TRBV29-1 and TRBJ1-1, reads SAVISQKPSRDICQRGTSLTIQCQVDSQVTMMFWYRQQPGQSLTLIATANQGSEATYESGFVIDKFPISRPNLTFSTLTVSNMSPEDSSIYLCSVEVGQGTEAFFGQGTRLTVV.